What follows are 4 T cell receptor beta chains derived from one specimen sequenced in a study of blood T cell repertoires in COVID-19. TCRdb's table, derived via immunoSEQ multiplex PCR, lists solely in-frame clones and lacks some. The sample lists roughly 80,000 clones; around 88% were seen once. The sample taken for sequencing was peripheral blood. The receptors come from an elderly woman with active or convalescent COVID-19.

The rearrangement joins TRBV28 to TRBJ1-5; 9 nucleotides line up with TRBD1. Germline CDR1 and CDR2: MDHEN and SYDVKM. V lost 6 bases to trimming and J lost 4 bases; unmatched junction nucleotides: 16. The CDR3 loop spans 18 amino acids. CDR3 region: CASRARTGAININQPQHF. The CDR3 bases are TGTGCCAGCAGGGCCAGGACAGGGGCCATTAACATTAATCAGCCCCAGCATTTT.

This chain uses TRBV15 with TRBJ2-1; 7 bases map to TRBD2. This CDR3 is built from 15 residues. J was trimmed by 10 bases and V by 0 bases; bases with no gene match: 9. Germline-derived CDR1 and CDR2 are LNHNV and YYDKDF (reference sequence). The CDR3, as DNA: TGTGCCACCAGCAGAGATTCTCCCCAGCGGGAAGAGCAGTTCTTC. Translating gives CATSRDSPQREEQFF. The variable domain in full, completed from reference TRBV15 and TRBJ2-1, reads DAMVIQNPRYQVTQFGKPVTLSCSQTLNHNVMYWYQQKSSQAPKLLFHYYDKDFNNEADTPDNFQSRRPNTSFCFLDIRSPGLGDTAMYLCATSRDSPQREEQFFGPGTRLTVL.

DNA of the CDR3: TGTGCCAGCAGTTTGGGACAGGGGGCGTACGGGGCCAACGTCCTGACTTTC. Amino acid sequence: CASSLGQGAYGANVLTF. V is TRBV6-2 or TRBV6-3 and J is TRBJ2-6; TRBD1 aligns across 12 bases. CDR3 length: 17 amino acids. CDR1 MNHEY and CDR2 SVGEGT come from the germline V gene. J was trimmed by 4 bases and V by 4 bases; bases with no gene match: 5.

The gene calls are TRBV3-1 (or the pseudogene TRBV3-2) and TRBJ1-4, with no clear D. Trimming shortened V by 2 bases and J by 5 bases, and 12 bases separated the two germline ends. The CDR3 sequence is 15 residues long. CDR1 and CDR2 from the germline V gene are LGHDT and YNNKEL (reference sequence). The CDR3 spells CASSQNPGKNEKLFF. CDR3 in DNA: TGTGCCAGCAGCCAAAACCCGGGAAAAAATGAAAAACTGTTTTTT.